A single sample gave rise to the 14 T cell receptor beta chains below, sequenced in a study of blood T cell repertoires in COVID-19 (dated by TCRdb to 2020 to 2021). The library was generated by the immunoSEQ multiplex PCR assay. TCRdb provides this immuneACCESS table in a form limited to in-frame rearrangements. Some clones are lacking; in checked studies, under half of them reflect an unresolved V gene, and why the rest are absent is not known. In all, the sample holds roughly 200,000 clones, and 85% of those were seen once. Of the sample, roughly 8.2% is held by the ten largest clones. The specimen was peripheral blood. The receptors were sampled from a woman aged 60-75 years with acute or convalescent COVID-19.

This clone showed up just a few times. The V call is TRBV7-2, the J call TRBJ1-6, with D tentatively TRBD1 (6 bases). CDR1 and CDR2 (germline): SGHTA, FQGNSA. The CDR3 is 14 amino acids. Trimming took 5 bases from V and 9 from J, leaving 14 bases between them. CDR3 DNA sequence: TGTGCCAGCAGCCGGATGGGGGCACGTTCACCCCTCCACTTT. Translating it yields CASSRMGARSPLHF.

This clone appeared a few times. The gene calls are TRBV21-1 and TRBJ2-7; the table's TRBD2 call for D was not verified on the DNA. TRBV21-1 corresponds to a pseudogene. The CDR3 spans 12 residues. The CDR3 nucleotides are TGTGCCAGCAGCGGCTGGTGTCTAGAGTTGTACGTC. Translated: CASSGWCLELYV.

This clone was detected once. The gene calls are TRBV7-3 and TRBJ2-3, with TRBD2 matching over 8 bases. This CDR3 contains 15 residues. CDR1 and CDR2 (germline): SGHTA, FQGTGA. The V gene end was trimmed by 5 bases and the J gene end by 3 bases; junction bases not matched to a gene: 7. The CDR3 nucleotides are TGTGCCAGCAGCACCCTAGGCGGGAGGACAGATACGCAGTATTTT. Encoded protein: CASSTLGGRTDTQYF.

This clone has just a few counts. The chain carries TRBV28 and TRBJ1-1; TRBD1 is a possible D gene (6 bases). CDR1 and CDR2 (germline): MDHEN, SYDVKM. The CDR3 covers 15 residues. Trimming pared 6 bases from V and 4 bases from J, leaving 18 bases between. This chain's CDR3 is CASSPATGFTTEAFF. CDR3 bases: TGTGCCAGCAGCCCCGCAACAGGGTTCACCACTGAAGCTTTCTTT.

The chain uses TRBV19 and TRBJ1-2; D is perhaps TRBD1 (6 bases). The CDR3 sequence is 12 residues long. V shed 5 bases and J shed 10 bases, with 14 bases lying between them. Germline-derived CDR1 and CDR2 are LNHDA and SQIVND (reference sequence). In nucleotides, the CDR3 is TGTGCCAGTAGTTTCGGACAGCCGCCCTACACCTTC. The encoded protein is CASSFGQPPYTF. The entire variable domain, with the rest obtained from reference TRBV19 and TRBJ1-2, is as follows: DGGITQSPKYLFRKEGQNVTLSCEQNLNHDAMYWYRQDPGQGLRLIYYSQIVNDFQKGDIAEGYSVSREKKESFPLTVTSAQKNPTAFYLCASSFGQPPYTFGSGTRLTVV.

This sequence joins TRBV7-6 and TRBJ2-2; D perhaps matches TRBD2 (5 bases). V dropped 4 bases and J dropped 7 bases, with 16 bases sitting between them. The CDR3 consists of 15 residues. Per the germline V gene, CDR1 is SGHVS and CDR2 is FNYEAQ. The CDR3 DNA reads TGTGCCAGCAGCTCCCTGGGAGTGGCGCGCGGGGAGCTGTTTTTT. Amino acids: CASSSLGVARGELFF. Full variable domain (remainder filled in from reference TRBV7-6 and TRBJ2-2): GAGVSQSPRYKVTKRGQDVALRCDPISGHVSLYWYRQALGQGPEFLTYFNYEAQQDKSGLPNDRFSAERPEGSISTLTIQRTEQRDSAMYRCASSSLGVARGELFFGEGSRLTVL.

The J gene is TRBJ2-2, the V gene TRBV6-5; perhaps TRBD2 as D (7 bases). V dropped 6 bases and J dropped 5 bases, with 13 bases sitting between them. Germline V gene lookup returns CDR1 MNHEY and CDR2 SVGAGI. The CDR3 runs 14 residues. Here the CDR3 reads CASSREGGTGELFF. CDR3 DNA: TGTGCCAGCAGCCGAGAGGGGGGGACCGGGGAGCTGTTTTTT.

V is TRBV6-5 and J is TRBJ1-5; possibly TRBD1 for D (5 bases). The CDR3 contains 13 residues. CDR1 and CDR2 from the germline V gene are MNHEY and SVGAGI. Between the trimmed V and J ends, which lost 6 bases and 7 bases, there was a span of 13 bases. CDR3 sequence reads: CASRATEIQPQHF. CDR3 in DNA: TGTGCCAGCAGAGCGACAGAGATACAGCCCCAGCATTTT.

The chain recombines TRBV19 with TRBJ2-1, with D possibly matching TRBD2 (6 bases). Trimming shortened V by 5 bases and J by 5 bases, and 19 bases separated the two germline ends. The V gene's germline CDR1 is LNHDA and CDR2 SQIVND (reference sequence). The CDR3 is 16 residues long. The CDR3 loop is CASSSELATGDNEQFF. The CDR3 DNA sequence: TGTGCCAGTAGTTCGGAGCTAGCGACTGGCGACAATGAGCAGTTCTTC.

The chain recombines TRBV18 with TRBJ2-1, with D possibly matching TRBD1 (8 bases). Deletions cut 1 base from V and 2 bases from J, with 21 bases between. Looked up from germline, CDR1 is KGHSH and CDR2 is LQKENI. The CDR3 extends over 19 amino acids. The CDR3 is CASSPRRQGMGGPYNEQFF. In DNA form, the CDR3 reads TGTGCCAGCTCACCACGTAGACAGGGGATGGGAGGGCCCTACAATGAGCAGTTCTTC.

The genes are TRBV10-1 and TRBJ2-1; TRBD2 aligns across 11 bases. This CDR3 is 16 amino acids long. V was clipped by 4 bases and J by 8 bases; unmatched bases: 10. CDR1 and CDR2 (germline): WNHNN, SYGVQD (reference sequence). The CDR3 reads CASSGIAGGPRDEQFF. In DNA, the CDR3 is TGCGCCAGCAGTGGTATAGCGGGAGGGCCTAGAGATGAGCAGTTCTTC.

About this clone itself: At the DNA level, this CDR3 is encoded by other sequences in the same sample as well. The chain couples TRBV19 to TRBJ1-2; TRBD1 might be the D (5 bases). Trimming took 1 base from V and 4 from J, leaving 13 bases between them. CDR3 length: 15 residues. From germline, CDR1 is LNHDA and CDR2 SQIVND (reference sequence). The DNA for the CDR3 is TGTGCCAGTAGTATAGGGCCCGGGGGGGTCTATGGCTACACCTTC. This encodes CASSIGPGGVYGYTF.

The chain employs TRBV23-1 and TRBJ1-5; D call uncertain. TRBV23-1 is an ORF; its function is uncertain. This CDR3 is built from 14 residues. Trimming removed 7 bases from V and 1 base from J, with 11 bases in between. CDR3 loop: CASTQRRSNQPQHF. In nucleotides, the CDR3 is TGCGCCAGCACTCAGCGTCGGAGCAATCAGCCCCAGCATTTT.

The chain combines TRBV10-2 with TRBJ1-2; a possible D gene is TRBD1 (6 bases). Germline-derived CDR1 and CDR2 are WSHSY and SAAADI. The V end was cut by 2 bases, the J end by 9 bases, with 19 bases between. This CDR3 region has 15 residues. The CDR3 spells CASSEGQGTSSSYTF. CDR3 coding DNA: TGCGCCAGCAGTGAGGGCCAGGGGACGTCTAGTAGCTACACCTTC.